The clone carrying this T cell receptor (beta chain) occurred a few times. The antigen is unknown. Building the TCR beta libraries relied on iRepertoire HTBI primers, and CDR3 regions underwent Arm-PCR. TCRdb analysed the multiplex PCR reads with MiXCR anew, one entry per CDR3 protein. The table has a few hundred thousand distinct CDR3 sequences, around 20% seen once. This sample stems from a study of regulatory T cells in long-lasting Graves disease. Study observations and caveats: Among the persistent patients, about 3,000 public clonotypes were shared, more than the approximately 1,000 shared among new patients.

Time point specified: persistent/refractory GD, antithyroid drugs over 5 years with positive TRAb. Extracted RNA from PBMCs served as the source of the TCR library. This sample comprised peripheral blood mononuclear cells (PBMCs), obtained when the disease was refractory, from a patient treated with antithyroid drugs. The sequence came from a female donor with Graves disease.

Written as DNA, the CDR3 is TGTGCCAGCACTCTGGGAGGTCCCGAGCAGTACTTC. As protein: CASTLGGPEQYF. The chain is built from TRBV6-1 and TRBJ2-7; possible D gene TRBD2, 6 bases. Germline CDR1 and CDR2: MNHNS and SASEGT. The CDR3 is made up of 12 amino acids. Trimming removed 7 bases from V and 6 bases from J, with 13 bases in between.